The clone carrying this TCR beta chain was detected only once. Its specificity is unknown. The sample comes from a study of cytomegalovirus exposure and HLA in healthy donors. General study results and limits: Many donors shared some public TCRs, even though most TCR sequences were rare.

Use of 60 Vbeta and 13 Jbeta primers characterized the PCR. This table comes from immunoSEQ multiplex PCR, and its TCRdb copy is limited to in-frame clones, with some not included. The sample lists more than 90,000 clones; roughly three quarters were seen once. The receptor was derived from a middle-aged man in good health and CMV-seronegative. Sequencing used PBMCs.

This CDR3 reads CASLFLRGYF. The CDR3 bases are TGCGCCAGCCTCTTCCTACGGGGGTACTTC. The chain has TRBV4-1 and TRBJ2-7, with D possibly TRBD2 on 5 matching bases. Per germline, CDR1 MGHRA and CDR2 YSYEKL. The V end lost 8 bases, the J end lost 12 bases, and 14 bases lay between the germline ends. This CDR3 has 10 amino acids.